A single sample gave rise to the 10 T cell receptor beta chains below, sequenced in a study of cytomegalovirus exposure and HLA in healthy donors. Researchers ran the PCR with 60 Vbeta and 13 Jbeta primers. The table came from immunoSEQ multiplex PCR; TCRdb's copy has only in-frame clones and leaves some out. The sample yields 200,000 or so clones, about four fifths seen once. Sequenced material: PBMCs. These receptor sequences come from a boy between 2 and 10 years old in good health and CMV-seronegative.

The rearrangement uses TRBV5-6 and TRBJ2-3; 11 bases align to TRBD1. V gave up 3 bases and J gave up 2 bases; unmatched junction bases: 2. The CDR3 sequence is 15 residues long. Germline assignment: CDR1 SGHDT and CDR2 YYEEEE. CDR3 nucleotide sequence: TGTGCCAGCAGCTGGACAGGGGGCCCCACAGATACGCAGTATTTT. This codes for CASSWTGGPTDTQYF.

In DNA form, the CDR3 reads TGTGCCAGCTCACCTTCAGGGGGCCCTGGAAACACCATATATTTT. Its translation: CASSPSGGPGNTIYF. V is TRBV18 and J is TRBJ1-3; 8 bases are shared with TRBD1. The germline CDR1 and CDR2 sequences are KGHSH and LQKENI. V lost 3 bases to trimming and J lost 2 bases; unmatched junction nucleotides: 3. The CDR3 has 15 residues.

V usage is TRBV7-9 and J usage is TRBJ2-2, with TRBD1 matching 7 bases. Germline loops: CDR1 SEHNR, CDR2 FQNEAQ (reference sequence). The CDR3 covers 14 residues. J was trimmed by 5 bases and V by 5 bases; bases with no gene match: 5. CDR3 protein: CASSPWDSTGELFF. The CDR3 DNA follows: TGTGCCAGCAGCCCTTGGGACAGTACCGGGGAGCTGTTTTTT. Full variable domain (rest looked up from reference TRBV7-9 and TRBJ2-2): DTGVSQNPRHKITKRGQNVTFRCDPISEHNRLYWYRQTLGQGPEFLTYFQNEAQLEKSRLLSDRFSAERPKGSFSTLEIQRTEQGDSAMYLCASSPWDSTGELFFGEGSRLTVL.

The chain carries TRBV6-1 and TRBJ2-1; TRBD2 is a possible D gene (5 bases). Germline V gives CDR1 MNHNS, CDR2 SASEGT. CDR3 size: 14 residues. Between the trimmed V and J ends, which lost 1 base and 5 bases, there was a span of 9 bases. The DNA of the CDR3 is TGTGCCAGCAGTGAAGTAGCCGGGGACAATGAGCAGTTCTTC. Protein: CASSEVAGDNEQFF.

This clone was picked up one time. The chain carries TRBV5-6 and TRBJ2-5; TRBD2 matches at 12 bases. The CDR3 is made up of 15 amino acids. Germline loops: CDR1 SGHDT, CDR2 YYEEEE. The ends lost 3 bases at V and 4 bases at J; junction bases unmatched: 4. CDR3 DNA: TGTGCCAGCAGCTCTAGCGGGGGGGCGGGAGAGACCCAGTACTTC. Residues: CASSSSGGAGETQYF.

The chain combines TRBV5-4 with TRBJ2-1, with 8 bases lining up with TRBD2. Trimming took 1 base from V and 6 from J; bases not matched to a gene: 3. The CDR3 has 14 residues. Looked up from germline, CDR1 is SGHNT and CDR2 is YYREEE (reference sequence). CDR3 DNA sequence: TGTGCCAGCAGCTTGCGGGCGGGGGGCAATGAGCAGTTCTTC. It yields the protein CASSLRAGGNEQFF.

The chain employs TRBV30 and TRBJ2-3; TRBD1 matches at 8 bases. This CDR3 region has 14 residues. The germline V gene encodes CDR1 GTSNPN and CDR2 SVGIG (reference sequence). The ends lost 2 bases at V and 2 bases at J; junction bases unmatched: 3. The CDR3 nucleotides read TGTGCCTGGAGTTGGACAGGGATCACAGATACGCAGTATTTT. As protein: CAWSWTGITDTQYF.

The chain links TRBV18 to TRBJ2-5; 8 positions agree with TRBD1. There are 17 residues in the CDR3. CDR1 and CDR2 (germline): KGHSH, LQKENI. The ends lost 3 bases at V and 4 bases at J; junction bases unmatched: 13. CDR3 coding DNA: TGTGCCAGCTCACCCCCCTGGGCAGGGGGCATCGGAGAGACCCAGTACTTC. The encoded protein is CASSPPWAGGIGETQYF. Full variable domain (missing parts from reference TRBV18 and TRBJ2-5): NAGVMQNPRHLVRRRGQEARLRCSPMKGHSHVYWYRQLPEEGLKFMVYLQKENIIDESGMPKERFSAEFPKEGPSILRIQQVVRGDSAAYFCASSPPWAGGIGETQYFGPGTRLLVL.

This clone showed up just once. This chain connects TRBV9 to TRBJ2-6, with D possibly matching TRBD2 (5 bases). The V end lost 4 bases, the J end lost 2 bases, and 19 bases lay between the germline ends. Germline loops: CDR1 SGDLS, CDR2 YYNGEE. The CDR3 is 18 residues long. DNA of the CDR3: TGTGCCAGCAGCCCCAGGAGGAGTAGGGAAGCTGGGGCCAACGTCCTGACTTTC. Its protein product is CASSPRRSREAGANVLTF.

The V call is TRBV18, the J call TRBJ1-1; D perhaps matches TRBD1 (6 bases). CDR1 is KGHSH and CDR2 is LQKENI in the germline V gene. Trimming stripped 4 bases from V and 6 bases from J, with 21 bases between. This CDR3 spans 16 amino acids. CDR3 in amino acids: CASSHPKTGYSAEAFF. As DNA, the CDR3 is TGTGCCAGCTCACATCCTAAGACAGGCTATAGCGCTGAAGCTTTCTTT.